This TCR beta chain was found in a study of T and B cells in COVID-19 patients. From blood, roughly 220-550 ng of genomic DNA served as TRB template. TRB rearrangements were amplified by multiplex PCR with BIOMED2 TRB-A/B primers. From the multiplex PCR reads, TCRdb called clonotypes with MiXCR, one entry per CDR3 protein. The table lists 6,500 to 8,500 distinct CDR3 sequences, approximately 30% of them singletons. This clonotype was detected only a few times. V lost 5 bases, J lost 1 base, and 5 bases stayed unmatched. Per germline, CDR1 MNHEY and CDR2 SVGAGI. This CDR3 is 16 amino acids long. This TCR derives from a human donor with active COVID-19. The chain is built from TRBV6-5 and TRBJ1-4, with 9 positions matching TRBD1. Sequencing input: blood. The CDR3 loop is CASSRQGGLTNEKLFF. The CDR3 DNA is TGTGCCAGCAGTCGACAGGGGGGGTTAACTAATGAAAAACTGTTTTTT.